The text below deals with one T cell receptor (beta chain). This entry belongs to a study of shared clonotypes between healthy human individuals. About the study: Donor composition was two women and a few men, aged 18 to 49.

Naive CD8 cells lacked CD45RO, underwent positive selection for CCR7 and left out terminally differentiated effector memory CD45RA+ cells. The assay used deep level. The genomic DNA of each subset was split evenly across several immunoSEQ plates. TCRdb's table, derived via immunoSEQ multiplex PCR, lists solely in-frame clones and lacks some. The table includes hundreds of thousands of clones, about 96% detected once. The origin of this receptor is a woman aged 25 to 39 in good health. What was sequenced was naive CD8+ T cells sorted from blood.

CDR3 residues: CASSLGVGYEQYF. The CDR3 DNA reads as TGTGCCAGCAGCTTGGGGGTGGGGTACGAGCAGTACTTC. The genes are TRBV5-5 and TRBJ2-7, with D unclear. CDR1 is SGHKS, CDR2 YYEKEE, per germline (reference sequence). This CDR3 has 13 amino acids. Trimming took 0 bases from V and 4 from J, leaving 8 bases between them.